This entry features one T cell receptor (beta chain) sequence. The target antigen is unknown. This specimen belongs to a study of cytomegalovirus exposure and HLA in healthy donors. Study-wide results and limits: An analysis done earlier found most TCR beta V segments productive about 90% or about 30% of the time. Investigators reported approximately 170 TCR beta chains as tied to cytomegalovirus. Later analysis showed TCR association rates varying by HLA locus, highest for DRB1 and lowest for HLA-C.

PCR was performed using 60 Vbeta and 13 Jbeta primers. TCRdb's copy holds only in-frame clones and misses some; the assay was immunoSEQ multiplex PCR. The table shows approximately 100,000 clones, with 74% occurring only once. All the people who gave samples were healthy bone marrow donors. Sequencing input: PBMCs. This receptor was obtained from a male donor in good health and CMV-seronegative.

CDR3 sequence: CASSLELALSTDTQYF. As DNA, the CDR3 is TGTGCCAGTAGTCTTGAACTAGCACTAAGCACAGATACGCAGTATTTT. The rearrangement links TRBV19 to TRBJ2-3; D might be TRBD2 (6 bases). Per the germline V gene, CDR1 is LNHDA and CDR2 is SQIVND (reference sequence). The germline V and J ends were trimmed by 5 bases and 0 bases, with 15 bases remaining between them. The CDR3 loop spans 16 amino acids.